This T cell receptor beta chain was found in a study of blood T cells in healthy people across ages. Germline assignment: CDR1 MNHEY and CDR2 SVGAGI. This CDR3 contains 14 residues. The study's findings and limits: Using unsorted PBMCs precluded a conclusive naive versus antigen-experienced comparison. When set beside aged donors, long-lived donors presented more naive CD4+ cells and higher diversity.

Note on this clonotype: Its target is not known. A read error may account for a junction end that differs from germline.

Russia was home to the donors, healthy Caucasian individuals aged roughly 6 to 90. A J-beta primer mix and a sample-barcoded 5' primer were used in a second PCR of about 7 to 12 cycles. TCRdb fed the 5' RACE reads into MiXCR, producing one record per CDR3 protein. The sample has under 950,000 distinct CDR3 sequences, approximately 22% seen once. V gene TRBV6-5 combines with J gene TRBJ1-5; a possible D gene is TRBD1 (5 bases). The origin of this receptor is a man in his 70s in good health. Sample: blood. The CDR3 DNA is TGTGCCAGCAGTTACGCACAGGCTAATCGGCCCCAGCATTTT. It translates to CASSYAQANRPQHF.